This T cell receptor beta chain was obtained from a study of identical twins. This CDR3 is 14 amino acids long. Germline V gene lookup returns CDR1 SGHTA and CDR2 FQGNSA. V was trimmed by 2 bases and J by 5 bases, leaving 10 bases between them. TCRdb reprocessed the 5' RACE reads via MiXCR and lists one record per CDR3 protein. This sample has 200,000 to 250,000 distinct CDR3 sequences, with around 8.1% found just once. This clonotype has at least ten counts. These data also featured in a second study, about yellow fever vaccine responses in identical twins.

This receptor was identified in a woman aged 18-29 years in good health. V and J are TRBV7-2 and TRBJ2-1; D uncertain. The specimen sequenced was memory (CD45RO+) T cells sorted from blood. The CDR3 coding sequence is TGTGCCAGCAGCTTAAGACCCAGCAACAATGAGCAGTTCTTC. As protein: CASSLRPSNNEQFF.